The rows below give T cell receptor beta chains drawn from one sample of a study of sequential checkpoint blockade in melanoma. The data were produced by immunoSEQ multiplex PCR, yet TCRdb's version contains in-frame clones alone and is incomplete. The repertoire includes about 10,000 clones, roughly 77% of them detected once, and roughly an eighth sits in the top ten. The sequencing here drew on CD8+ T cells sorted from blood (inferred from file names), taken from a patient given nivolumab and ipilimumab in sequence. The receptors shown here come from a human donor with melanoma. Each CDR3 is given with its conserved first and last residue. A D gene is named only where the DNA matches it firmly. The listing skips clone size in some rows; elsewhere it reads once, few, many or a size class.

>.|TRBJ2-7|.|TRBV2
TGTGCCAGCGGCTCGGGAGAGCAGTACTTC
CASGSGEQYF
>once|TRBJ1-2|TRBD1|TRBV27
TGTGCCAGCAGTCTTTCCAGGGGGCAGAGCTATGGCTACACCTTC
CASSLSRGQSYGYTF
>.|TRBJ2-7|.|TRBV25-1
TGTGCCAGCAGTGAACCCCCGCGGGGTTCAGAGCAGTACTTC
CASSEPPRGSEQYF
>few|TRBJ2-4|.|TRBV21-1
TGTGCCAGCAAGGAGGGCAAAAACATTCAGTACTTC
CASKEGKNIQYF
>.|TRBJ2-3|TRBD2|TRBV5-1
TGCGCCAGCAGCTTGGCCACTAGCGGGGGCACAGATACGCAATATTTT
CASSLATSGGTDTQYF
>.|TRBJ2-7|TRBD2|TRBV7-2
TGTGCCAGCAGCCGACTGGGGCTAGCGGAATACGCGCCCTACGAGCAGTACTTC
CASSRLGLAEYAPYEQYF
>few|TRBJ2-7|.|TRBV21-1
TGTGCCAGCAGGCCTGGACAGGACGGCCACGAGCAGTACTTC
CASRPGQDGHEQYF
>once|TRBJ2-4|TRBD2|TRBV30
TGTGCCTGGAGCGAGGGACTAGGGGAAAACATTCAGTACTTC
CAWSEGLGENIQYF
>.|TRBJ2-7|.|TRBV19
TGTGCCAGTAGTATCAGGGCACCTCCTCAGCAGTACTTC
CASSIRAPPQQYF
>.|TRBJ2-1|TRBD2|TRBV2
TGTGCCAGCAGTCCCATAGCGGGGGATTACAATGAGCAGTTCTTC
CASSPIAGDYNEQFF
>.|TRBJ2-1|.|TRBV10-2
TGCGCCAGCAGTGAGTCGTCACTGTACAATGAGCAGTTCTTC
CASSESSLYNEQFF
>.|TRBJ2-7|.|TRBV6-1
TGTGCCAGCAGTGAAGAGGTTGCAGGAGGCTCCTACGAGCAGTACTTC
CASSEEVAGGSYEQYF
>.|TRBJ2-5|.|TRBV7-6
TGTGCCAGCAGCTTAGCCCCTTCAGGGAAAGAGACCCAGTACTTC
CASSLAPSGKETQYF
>.|TRBJ1-4|.|TRBV9
TGTGCCAGCAGTTACACCCACGGGGGATTTAATGAAAAACTGTTTTTT
CASSYTHGGFNEKLFF
>.|TRBJ2-2|.|TRBV6-1
TGTGCCAGCAGTATGTCCAGGGAATACACCGGGGAGCTGTTTTTT
CASSMSREYTGELFF
>.|TRBJ2-7|.|TRBV29-1
TGCAGCGTTCGGAGTGGCTACGAGCAGTACTTC
CSVRSGYEQYF
>.|TRBJ1-5|TRBD1|TRBV28
TGTGCCAGCAGTTTATACGCAGGGGGCGGGGGCAATCAGCCCCAGCATTTT
CASSLYAGGGGNQPQHF
>few|TRBJ1-1|TRBD1|TRBV5-3
TGTGCCAGCAGCACCGACAGGGGGCAGGAAGCTTTCTTT
CASSTDRGQEAFF
>few|TRBJ2-5|.|TRBV2
TGTGCCAGCAGTGAAGACCCGGGGTGGGAGACCCAGTACTTC
CASSEDPGWETQYF
>.|TRBJ2-7|.|TRBV19
TGTGCCAGTAGTGTCGGGACACCGAGCTCCTACGAGCAGTACTTC
CASSVGTPSSYEQYF
>.|TRBJ2-1|TRBD2|TRBV10-2
TGCGCCAGCAGTGATCTGGCGGGAGGGGACAATGAGCAGTTCTTC
CASSDLAGGDNEQFF
>once|TRBJ1-5|.|TRBV11-2
TGTGCCAGCAGCCCGGGGGGCAATCAGCCCCAGCATTTT
CASSPGGNQPQHF
>.|TRBJ1-6|.|TRBV27
TGTGCCAGCGCGATAGAAGAGAGTTCACCCCTCCACTTT
CASAIEESSPLHF
>.|TRBJ1-2|TRBD1|TRBV9
TGTGCCAGCAGCAGTGGGACAGGAGCTAACTATGGCTACACCTTC
CASSSGTGANYGYTF
>.|TRBJ2-7|.|TRBV11-2
TGTGCCAGCAGCTTAGCAGCCGGGACAACCTACGAGCAGTACTTC
CASSLAAGTTYEQYF
>few|TRBJ1-6|.|TRBV7-9
TGTGCCAGCAGCCCCTCGGGGATTACTAATTCACCCCTCCACTTT
CASSPSGITNSPLHF
>once|TRBJ1-1|TRBD1|TRBV7-2
TGTGCCAGCAGCTGGGACAGGTCGGGCACTGAAGCTTTCTTT
CASSWDRSGTEAFF
>.|TRBJ2-7|.|TRBV13
TGTGCCAGCAGCTTAGGACACCTCCCCTACGAGCAGTACTTC
CASSLGHLPYEQYF
>.|TRBJ1-2|TRBD1|TRBV5-8
TGTGCCAGCAGCTTAAACTTCGACAGGGTCTATGGCTACACCTTC
CASSLNFDRVYGYTF
>.|TRBJ1-2|TRBD1|TRBV4-2
TGTGCCAGCAGCCAAGCAACAGGGGATGGCTACACCTTC
CASSQATGDGYTF
>.|TRBJ1-1|.|TRBV20-1
TGCAGTGCCAGAAGCGGCACTGAAGCTTTCTTT
CSARSGTEAFF
>.|TRBJ1-2|TRBD1|TRBV30
TGTGCCTGGAGTGTACAAGCGAGGACAGGGGACGGAGAATCCTATGGCTACACCTTC
CAWSVQARTGDGESYGYTF
>.|TRBJ1-1|.|TRBV15
TGTGCCACCAGCAGCCGGACAGATTACACTGAAGCTTTCTTT
CATSSRTDYTEAFF
>few|TRBJ2-5|TRBD1|TRBV9
TGTGCCAGCAGCCCCCCAGCAGGGGGCTTGGAGACCCAGTACTTC
CASSPPAGGLETQYF
>.|TRBJ2-1|.|TRBV9
TGTGCCAGCAGCGTAGGGCCCCCTGGGGCGGCTTACAATGAGCAGTTCTTC
CASSVGPPGAAYNEQFF
>.|TRBJ2-7|.|TRBV7-9
TGTGCCAGCAGCCCGAGGACACGATACGAGCAGTACTTC
CASSPRTRYEQYF
>.|TRBJ2-7|TRBD2|TRBV11-2
TGTGCCAGCAGCTTCGGGACTAGCTTCGAGCAGTACTTC
CASSFGTSFEQYF
>.|TRBJ2-3|TRBD2|TRBV9
TGTGCCAGCAGCTATAGCGGGAGCGGCACAGATACGCAGTATTTT
CASSYSGSGTDTQYF
>.|TRBJ2-1|.|TRBV15
TGTGCCACCAGCCCAAGCACGGGGGACCCCTACAATGAGCAGTTCTTC
CATSPSTGDPYNEQFF
>.|TRBJ2-1|TRBD1|TRBV28
TGTGCCAGCAGTGTCCCCGGGACAGGTTACAATGAGCAGTTCTTC
CASSVPGTGYNEQFF
>.|TRBJ1-5|.|TRBV4-3
TGCGCCAGCAGCTCAAGTCAGGGAATAACGCAGCCCCAGCATTTT
CASSSSQGITQPQHF
>.|TRBJ2-1|.|TRBV7-9
TGTGCCAGCAGTGGCATAGCGGAACAGTTCTTC
CASSGIAEQFF
>once|TRBJ1-1|TRBD1|TRBV5-1
TGCGCCAGCAGCTTAGGGAACAGGGGAAGGACTGAAGCTTTCTTT
CASSLGNRGRTEAFF
>few|TRBJ1-1|.|TRBV6-1
TGTGCCAGCAGGAGGACAGAAAGGTGGGACACTGAAGCTTTCTTT
CASRRTERWDTEAFF
>.|TRBJ2-5|TRBD2|TRBV7-9
TGTGCCAGCATATCTAGCGGAACGGGGGAGACCCAGTACTTC
CASISSGTGETQYF
>.|TRBJ2-7|.|TRBV4-1
TGCGCCAGCAGCCAAGAGAGACTAGCCTACGAGCAGTACTTC
CASSQERLAYEQYF
>few|TRBJ2-3|TRBD2|TRBV6-5
TGTGCCAGCAGGGTAGCGGGAGTGAGCACAGATACGCAGTATTTT
CASRVAGVSTDTQYF
>.|TRBJ1-2|.|TRBV7-2
TGTGCCAGCAGCGTGGACAGTTACTATGGCTACACCTTC
CASSVDSYYGYTF
>.|TRBJ1-5|.|TRBV7-9
TGTGCCAGCAGCTTAGGGGCAGACAATCAGCCCCAGCATTTT
CASSLGADNQPQHF